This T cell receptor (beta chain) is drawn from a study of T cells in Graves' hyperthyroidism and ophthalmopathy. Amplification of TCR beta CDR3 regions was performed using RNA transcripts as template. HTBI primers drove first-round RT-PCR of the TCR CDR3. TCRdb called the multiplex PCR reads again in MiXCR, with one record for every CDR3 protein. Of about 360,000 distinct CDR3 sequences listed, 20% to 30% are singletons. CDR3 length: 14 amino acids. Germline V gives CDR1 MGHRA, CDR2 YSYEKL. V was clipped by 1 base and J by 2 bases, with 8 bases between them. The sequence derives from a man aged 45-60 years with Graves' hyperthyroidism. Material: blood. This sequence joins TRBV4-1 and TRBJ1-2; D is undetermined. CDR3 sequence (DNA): TGCGCCAGCAGCCAAGGAGGGCGGAACTATGGCTACACCTTC. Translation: CASSQGGRNYGYTF.